This TCR beta chain came from a study of cytomegalovirus exposure and HLA in healthy donors. As for the study in general: Among the roughly 430 genotyped donors, 70% to 90% were placed in the Caucasian-associated ancestry cluster.

Worth noting for this clone: Its antigen is not identified.

The CDR3 has 15 amino acids. The PCR had 60 Vbeta and 13 Jbeta primers. Assay used: immunoSEQ multiplex PCR; TCRdb lists only in-frame clones, some missing. Its table records about 200,000 clones. Study results and caveats: Earlier results showed most TCR beta V segments being productive about 87% or about 30% of the time. Accurate predictions that matched the HLA-A and HLA-B alleles of most subjects were reportedly made from TCR beta sequences. Serostatus for CMV was the only available immune exposure information.

The chain recombines TRBV21-1 with TRBJ2-1; the table calls TRBD1, which could not be checked here. TRBV21-1 is given as a pseudogene. What was sequenced was PBMCs. This clonotype was sampled from a girl aged 2 to 10 in good health and CMV-seropositive. The CDR3 bases are TGTGCCGGTCCATGGCTAGGGGGACCCGGCGGTGAGCAGTTCTTC. As protein: CAGPWLGGPGGEQFF.